The rows below give T cell receptor beta chains drawn from one sample of a study of blood T cell repertoires in COVID-19. Some clones are missing from TCRdb's copy, which holds only in-frame ones; the method was immunoSEQ multiplex PCR. The data contain approximately 350,000 clones, 85% to 90% of them singletons. The sequenced sample consisted of PBMCs or T cells enriched from blood (not recorded which). These receptors originate from a man between 18 and 35 years old who had recovered from COVID-19. The CDR3 runs from the conserved cysteine through the conserved F or W. A D gene is named only where the DNA matches it firmly. The size entry is marked missing in some rows and otherwise reads once, few, many or a size class.

CDR3	DNA	size	V	J	D
CSASSSAGLYNEQFF	TGCAGTGCTAGTAGCTCGGCAGGGCTTTACAATGAGCAGTTCTTC	.	TRBV20-1	TRBJ2-1	.
CASSLGDRPGNTIYF	TGTGCCAGCAGCTTGGGGGACAGGCCTGGAAACACCATATATTTT	.	TRBV5-6	TRBJ1-3	TRBD1
CASSAPETGGSYEQYF	TGCGCCAGCAGCGCCCCCGAGACAGGGGGATCCTACGAGCAGTACTTC	.	TRBV5-1	TRBJ2-7	TRBD1
CASRDRVGDYGYTF	TGTGCCAGCAGGGACAGGGTTGGCGACTATGGCTACACCTTC	.	TRBV25-1	TRBJ1-2	TRBD1
CASSPEAGGNEQFF	TGTGCCAGCAGCCCCGAAGCGGGAGGCAATGAGCAGTTCTTC	once	TRBV6-5	TRBJ2-1	TRBD2
CSARSLAETTF	TGCAGTGCTAGAAGCCTAGCGGAAACAACCTTC	.	TRBV20-1	TRBJ2-7	TRBD2
CASSKFRQGEKLFF	TGTGCCAGCAGCAAGTTCCGACAGGGCGAAAAACTGTTTTTT	.	TRBV21-1	TRBJ1-4	.
CASSETKTGFNQPQHF	TGTGCCAGCAGTGAGACAAAGACAGGGTTCAATCAGCCCCAGCATTTT	.	TRBV6-2/TRBV6-3	TRBJ1-5	TRBD1
CASSSIYQGQRPGNTIYF	TGTGCCAGCAGCTCGATATATCAGGGACAGCGCCCTGGAAACACCATATATTTT	.	TRBV11-2	TRBJ1-3	TRBD1
CATAPRAFF	TGTGCCACCGCGCCCCGGGCTTTCTTT	.	TRBV12-3/TRBV12-4	TRBJ1-1	.
CASSYDRGWEQYF	TGTGCCAGCAGCTATGACAGGGGCTGGGAGCAGTACTTC	.	TRBV7-3	TRBJ2-7	TRBD1
CASSIPGTGTGNTIYF	TGTGCCAGTAGTATACCCGGGACAGGGACTGGAAACACCATATATTTT	.	TRBV19	TRBJ1-3	TRBD1
CSVVVGTVSSNQPQHF	TGCAGCGTTGTTGTAGGGACAGTCTCAAGCAATCAGCCCCAGCATTTT	.	TRBV29-1	TRBJ1-5	TRBD1
CASSQGDTTTTDTQYF	TGCGCCAGCAGCCAAGGGGACACCACCACCACAGATACGCAGTATTTT	.	TRBV4-1	TRBJ2-3	.
CASKRGSSYNEQFF	TGTGCCAGTAAACGGGGGAGCTCCTACAATGAGCAGTTCTTC	.	TRBV2	TRBJ2-1	.
CASSLEGADTQYF	TGTGCCAGCAGCTTAGAGGGGGCAGATACGCAGTATTTT	.	TRBV5-8	TRBJ2-3	.
CASSPQGQLNTEAFF	TGTGCCAGCAGCCCTCAGGGACAGTTGAACACTGAAGCTTTCTTT	.	TRBV9	TRBJ1-1	TRBD1
CASSLETSQSGEQFF	TGCGCCAGCAGCTTAGAGACTAGCCAGAGTGGTGAGCAGTTCTTC	.	TRBV5-1	TRBJ2-1	TRBD2
CASSASGTSYNEQFF	TGTGCCAGCAGCGCGTCCGGGACATCTTACAATGAGCAGTTCTTC	.	TRBV9	TRBJ2-1	.
CASGRDRSTDTQYF	TGTGCTTCGGGTCGGGACAGGAGCACAGATACGCAGTATTTT	.	TRBV6-5	TRBJ2-3	TRBD1
CASSSALPNRGLRGYTF	TGTGCCAGCAGCTCCGCCCTCCCGAACAGGGGGCTGCGGGGCTACACCTTC	.	TRBV7-2	TRBJ1-2	TRBD1
CASSSYRGQGGNTGELFF	TGTGCCAGTAGTTCGTACCGCGGACAGGGAGGGAACACCGGGGAGCTGTTTTTT	.	TRBV19	TRBJ2-2	TRBD1
CASSSRPIPSGGGGNTIYF	TGTGCCAGCAGCTCCCGGCCAATACCTTCCGGGGGGGGCGGAAACACCATATATTTT	.	TRBV11-2	TRBJ1-3	.
CASSLSTAYGYTF	TGTGCCAGCAGTTTATCGACAGCTTATGGCTACACCTTC	once	TRBV27	TRBJ1-2	.
CASSLDGGGKGSPLHF	TGTGCCAGCAGCTTGGACGGGGGGGGAAAGGGATCACCCCTCCACTTT	.	TRBV5-4	TRBJ1-6	.
CASSETRKETQYF	TGTGCCAGCAGTGAAACAAGAAAAGAGACCCAGTACTTC	.	TRBV25-1	TRBJ2-5	.
CASSSRLAGVKANTGELFF	TGTGCCAGCAGCTCTCGACTAGCGGGGGTAAAAGCGAACACCGGGGAGCTGTTTTTT	.	TRBV7-9	TRBJ2-2	TRBD2
CASSPMTGEGTEAFF	TGTGCCAGCAGTCCGATGACGGGGGAAGGGACTGAAGCTTTCTTT	once	TRBV7-9	TRBJ1-1	.
CASSTILTRDWNEQYF	TGTGCCAGTAGCACAATCCTTACCCGGGACTGGAACGAGCAGTACTTC	.	TRBV19	TRBJ2-7	.
CASSLALGGLSNQPQHF	TGTGCCAGCAGCTTAGCGCTCGGGGGGCTGAGCAATCAGCCCCAGCATTTT	.	TRBV7-2	TRBJ1-5	.
CASSPYRELDTQYF	TGTGCCAGCAGCCCGTACAGGGAGCTGGATACGCAGTATTTT	.	TRBV7-2	TRBJ2-3	.
CASSSVGAATNTEAFF	TGTGCCAGCAGCTCCGTGGGGGCGGCTACGAACACTGAAGCTTTCTTT	.	TRBV7-3	TRBJ1-1	.
CASSDRRGSYTF	TGTGCCAGCAGTGATCGTCGAGGGTCCTACACCTTC	.	TRBV2	TRBJ1-2	.
CASSNPSAGDNEQFF	TGTGCCAGCAGCAACCCGTCAGCGGGGGACAATGAGCAGTTCTTC	.	TRBV6-5	TRBJ2-1	TRBD2
CASSLGTGNYEQYF	TGTGCCAGCAGCTTAGGGACAGGGAACTACGAGCAGTACTTC	.	TRBV7-9	TRBJ2-7	TRBD1
CASSPPRGLGNTEAFF	TGTGCCAGCAGCCCCCCAAGAGGGTTGGGGAACACTGAAGCTTTCTTT	.	TRBV28	TRBJ1-1	.
CASSLVSGAAIEAFF	TGTGCCAGCAGCTTAGTGTCAGGGGCCGCTATTGAAGCTTTCTTT	.	TRBV7-2	TRBJ1-1	.
CASSQGARGNEQFF	TGTGCCAGCAGCCAGGGGGCTAGAGGCAATGAGCAGTTCTTC	.	TRBV7-6	TRBJ2-1	TRBD1
CASSVAPSEDQPQHF	TGTGCCAGCAGCGTAGCTCCGTCTGAGGATCAGCCCCAGCATTTT	once	TRBV9	TRBJ1-5	.
CASSPNMTGAYEQYF	TGTGCCAGCAGCCCCAATATGACGGGGGCCTACGAGCAGTACTTC	.	TRBV5-4	TRBJ2-7	.
CASSSIGQGDGYGYTF	TGTGCCAGCAGCTCAATCGGACAGGGGGATGGCTATGGCTACACCTTC	.	TRBV5-4	TRBJ1-2	TRBD1
CASSQGNEKLFF	TGTGCCAGCAGTCAGGGGAATGAAAAACTGTTTTTT	.	TRBV14	TRBJ1-4	.
CASINGGIYGYTF	TGTGCCAGCATTAACGGAGGTATCTATGGCTACACCTTC	.	TRBV6-4	TRBJ1-2	.
CASSSGLAPDTQYF	TGTGCCAGCAGCTCTGGACTAGCCCCAGATACGCAGTATTTT	.	TRBV5-4	TRBJ2-3	TRBD2
CASSLRQGNTGELFF	TGTGCCAGCAGCCTACGACAGGGGAACACCGGGGAGCTGTTTTTT	once	TRBV9	TRBJ2-2	TRBD1
CATNSGTGEKLFF	TGTGCCACCAATTCCGGGACAGGTGAAAAACTGTTTTTT	few	TRBV10-3	TRBJ1-4	TRBD1
CASSLSGTGEKQPQHF	TGTGCCAGCAGCTTATCCGGGACAGGGGAGAAGCAGCCCCAGCATTTT	.	TRBV7-8	TRBJ1-5	TRBD1
CAISEGPSGASSYEQYF	TGTGCCATCAGTGAGGGGCCTAGCGGGGCAAGCTCCTACGAGCAGTACTTC	.	TRBV10-3	TRBJ2-7	TRBD2
CSVGGLAGGAQTQYF	TGCAGCGTTGGGGGACTAGCGGGAGGGGCACAGACGCAGTATTTT	.	TRBV29-1	TRBJ2-3	TRBD2
CASGLGTFGGETQYF	TGTGCCAGCGGCTTGGGAACGTTCGGGGGGGAGACCCAGTACTTC	.	TRBV7-2	TRBJ2-5	TRBD2
CASRGLRVAGHQPQHF	TGTGCCAGCAGGGGACTCAGGGTGGCGGGGCATCAGCCCCAGCATTTT	.	TRBV28	TRBJ1-5	.
CASSSLGGLAGRETQYF	TGTGCCAGCAGCTCTTTAGGGGGACTAGCGGGACGAGAGACCCAGTACTTC	.	TRBV7-6	TRBJ2-5	TRBD2
CASSTLAGRTDTQYF	TGTGCCAGTAGTACTCTGGCGGGACGCACAGATACGCAGTATTTT	.	TRBV19	TRBJ2-3	.
CASSLAGTRNEQFF	TGTGCCAGCAGCTTAGCGGGCACTAGGAATGAGCAGTTCTTC	.	TRBV7-2	TRBJ2-1	.
CASSQRSLSYYEQYF	TGTGCCAGCAGTCAACGTTCCCTATCGTACTACGAGCAGTACTTC	.	TRBV6-5	TRBJ2-7	.
CASSEGGTIYEQYF	TGTGCCAGCAGCGAGGGAGGGACGATCTACGAGCAGTACTTC	.	TRBV9	TRBJ2-7	TRBD2
CASSSYYRELGSNTEAFF	TGTGCCAGCTCATCCTATTACAGGGAATTGGGGTCAAACACTGAAGCTTTCTTT	.	TRBV18	TRBJ1-1	.
CASSQEGTRGNQPQHF	TGTGCCAGCAGCCAAGAGGGAACCAGGGGCAATCAGCCCCAGCATTTT	.	TRBV4-2	TRBJ1-5	.
CARGGQGASSTEAFF	TGTGCCAGAGGGGGACAGGGGGCTTCTAGCACTGAAGCTTTCTTT	.	TRBV2	TRBJ1-1	TRBD1
CASNDRPGQGTYGELFF	TGTGCCAGCAATGACCGGCCGGGACAGGGAACCTACGGGGAGCTGTTTTTT	.	TRBV28	TRBJ2-2	TRBD1